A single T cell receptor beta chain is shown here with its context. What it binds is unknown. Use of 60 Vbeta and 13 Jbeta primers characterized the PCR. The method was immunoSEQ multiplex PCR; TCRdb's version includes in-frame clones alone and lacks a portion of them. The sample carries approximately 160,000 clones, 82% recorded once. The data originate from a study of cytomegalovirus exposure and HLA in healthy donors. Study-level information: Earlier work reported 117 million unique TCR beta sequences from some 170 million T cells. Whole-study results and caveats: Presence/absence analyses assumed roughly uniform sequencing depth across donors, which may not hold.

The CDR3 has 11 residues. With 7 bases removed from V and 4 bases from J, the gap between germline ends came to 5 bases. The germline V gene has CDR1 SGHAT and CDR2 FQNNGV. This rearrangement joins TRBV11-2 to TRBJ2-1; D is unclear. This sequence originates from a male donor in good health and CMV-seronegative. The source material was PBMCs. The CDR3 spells CASTVYNEQFF. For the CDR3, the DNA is TGTGCCAGCACGGTGTACAATGAGCAGTTCTTC.